The entry below describes one T cell receptor beta chain. Its matching antigen is unknown. The immunoSEQ assay was v3. Clones were sequenced by immunoSEQ multiplex PCR, and TCRdb holds only the in-frame ones, with some missing. The table lists tens of thousands of clones, 55% to 75% of them singletons. This entry is derived from a study of TIL therapy for anti-PD-1-resistant metastatic lung cancer. In the study overall: Progressing patients received lymphodepletion, expanded TIL infusion and IL-2. Patients had a median age of 54 years (range 38-75). By whole-exome sequencing, median non-synonymous tumor mutation burden was around 1.5 mutations per megabase. Study-wide findings and caveats: After infusion, TIL clonotypes partly replaced peripheral T cells and declined over months.

Time point of the sample: pre-treatment sample, taken before nivolumab and TIL therapy. The TCR sequence derives from a person aged 30 to 80 with non-small cell lung cancer. This sample comprised blood, obtained at baseline.

CDR3 amino acids: CASSPSWGKHNSPLHF. In DNA, the CDR3 is TGTGCCAGCAGTCCTTCCTGGGGGAAACATAATTCACCCCTCCACTTT. The chain has TRBV5-6 and TRBJ1-6; TRBD1 is a possible D gene (5 bases). V was shortened by 5 bases and J by 5 bases, with 17 bases between the two germline ends. This CDR3 has 16 residues. The germline CDR1 and CDR2 sequences are SGHDT and YYEEEE. The complete variable domain, with remaining parts taken from reference TRBV5-6 and TRBJ1-6, reads DAGVTQSPTHLIKTRGQQVTLRCSPKSGHDTVSWYQQALGQGPQFIFQYYEEEERQRGNFPDRFSGHQFPNYSSELNVNALLLGDSALYLCASSPSWGKHNSPLHFGNGTRLTVT.